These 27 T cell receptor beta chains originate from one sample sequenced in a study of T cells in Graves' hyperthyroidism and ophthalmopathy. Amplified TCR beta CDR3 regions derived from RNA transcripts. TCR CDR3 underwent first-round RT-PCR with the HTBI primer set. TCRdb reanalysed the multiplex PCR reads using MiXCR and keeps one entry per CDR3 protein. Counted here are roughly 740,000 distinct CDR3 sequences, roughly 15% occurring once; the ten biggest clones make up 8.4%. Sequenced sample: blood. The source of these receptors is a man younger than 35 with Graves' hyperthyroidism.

The CDR3 DNA sequence: TGTGCCAGCAGCTTGTCGGGACAGGGTACAGAGACCCAGTACTTC. Its protein is CASSLSGQGTETQYF. This chain connects TRBV5-6 to TRBJ2-5, with 9 bases lining up with TRBD1. The germline V gene encodes CDR1 SGHDT and CDR2 YYEEEE. The CDR3 is 15 residues long. V lost 1 base and J lost 4; bases outside the gene matches: 5.

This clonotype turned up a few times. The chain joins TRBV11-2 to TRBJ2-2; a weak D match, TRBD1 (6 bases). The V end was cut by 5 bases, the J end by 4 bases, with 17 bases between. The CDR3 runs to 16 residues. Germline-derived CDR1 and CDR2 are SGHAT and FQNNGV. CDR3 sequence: CASSMDSLFGTGELFF. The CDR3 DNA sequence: TGTGCCAGCAGCATGGACAGCCTGTTCGGCACCGGGGAGCTGTTTTTT. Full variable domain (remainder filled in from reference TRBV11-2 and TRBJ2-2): EAGVAQSPRYKIIEKRQSVAFWCNPISGHATLYWYQQILGQGPKLLIQFQNNGVVDDSQLPKDRFSAERLKGVDSTLKIQPAKLEDSAVYLCASSMDSLFGTGELFFGEGSRLTVL.

The CDR3 nucleotides read TGTGCCAGCAGCGAGAGCCCGGGACAGCCAGAGACCCAGTACTTC. This codes for CASSESPGQPETQYF. V gene TRBV2 combines with J gene TRBJ2-5; 7 nucleotides match TRBD1. CDR3 size: 15 residues. With V trimmed by 6 bases and J by 4 bases, 11 bases remained unmatched. Per the germline V gene, CDR1 is SNHLY and CDR2 is FYNNEI.

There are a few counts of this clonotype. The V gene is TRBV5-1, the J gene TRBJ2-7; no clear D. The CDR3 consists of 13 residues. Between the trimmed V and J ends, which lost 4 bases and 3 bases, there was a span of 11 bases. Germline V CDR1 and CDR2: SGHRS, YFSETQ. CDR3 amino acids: CASSVVFNYEQYF. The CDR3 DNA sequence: TGCGCCAGCAGCGTGGTATTCAACTACGAGCAGTACTTC.

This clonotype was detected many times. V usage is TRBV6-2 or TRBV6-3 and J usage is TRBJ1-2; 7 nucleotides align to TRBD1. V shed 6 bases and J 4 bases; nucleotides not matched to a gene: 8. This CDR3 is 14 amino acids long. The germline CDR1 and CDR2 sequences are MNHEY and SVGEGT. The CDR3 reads CASRLHRDSYGYTF. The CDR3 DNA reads TGTGCCAGCAGACTCCACCGGGACAGCTATGGCTACACCTTC.

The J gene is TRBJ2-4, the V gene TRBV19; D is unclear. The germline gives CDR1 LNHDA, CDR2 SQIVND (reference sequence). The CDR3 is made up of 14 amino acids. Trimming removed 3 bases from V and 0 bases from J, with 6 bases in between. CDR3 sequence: CASSMRGAKNIQYF. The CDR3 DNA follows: TGTGCCAGTAGTATGCGCGGAGCCAAAAACATTCAGTACTTC.

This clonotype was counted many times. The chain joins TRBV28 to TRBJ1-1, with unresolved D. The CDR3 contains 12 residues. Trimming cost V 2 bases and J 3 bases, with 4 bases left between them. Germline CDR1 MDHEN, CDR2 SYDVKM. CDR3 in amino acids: CASSLGDTEAFF. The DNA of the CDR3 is TGTGCCAGCAGTTTAGGAGACACTGAAGCTTTCTTT.

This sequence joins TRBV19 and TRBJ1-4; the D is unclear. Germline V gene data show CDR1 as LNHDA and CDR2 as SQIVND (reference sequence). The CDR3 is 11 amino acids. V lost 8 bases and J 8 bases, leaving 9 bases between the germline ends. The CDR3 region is CASFMGEKLFF. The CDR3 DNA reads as TGTGCCAGTTTTATGGGCGAAAAACTGTTTTTT.

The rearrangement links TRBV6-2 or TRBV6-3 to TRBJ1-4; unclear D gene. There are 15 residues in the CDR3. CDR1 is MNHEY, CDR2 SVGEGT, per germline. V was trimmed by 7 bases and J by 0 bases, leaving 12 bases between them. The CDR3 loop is CASNLDPATNEKLFF. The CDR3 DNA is TGTGCCAGCAACCTGGACCCTGCAACTAATGAAAAACTGTTTTTT.

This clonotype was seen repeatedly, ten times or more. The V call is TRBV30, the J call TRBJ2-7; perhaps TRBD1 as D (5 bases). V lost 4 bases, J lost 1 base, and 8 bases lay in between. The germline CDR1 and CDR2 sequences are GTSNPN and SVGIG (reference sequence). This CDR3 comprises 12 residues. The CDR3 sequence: CAWNPGSYEQYF. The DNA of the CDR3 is TGTGCCTGGAATCCAGGGTCCTACGAGCAGTACTTC.

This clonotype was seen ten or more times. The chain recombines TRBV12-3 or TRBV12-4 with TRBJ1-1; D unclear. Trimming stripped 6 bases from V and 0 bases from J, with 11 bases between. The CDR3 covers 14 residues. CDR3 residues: CASRPLGMNTEAFF. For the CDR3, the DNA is TGTGCCAGCAGGCCCTTGGGCATGAACACTGAAGCTTTCTTT.

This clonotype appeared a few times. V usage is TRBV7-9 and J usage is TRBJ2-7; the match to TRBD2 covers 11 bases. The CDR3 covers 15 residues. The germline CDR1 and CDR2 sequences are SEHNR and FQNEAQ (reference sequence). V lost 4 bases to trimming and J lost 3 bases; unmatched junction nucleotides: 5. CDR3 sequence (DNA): TGTGCCAGCAGCTGGACTAGCGGGTCCCTCTACGAGCAGTACTTC. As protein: CASSWTSGSLYEQYF. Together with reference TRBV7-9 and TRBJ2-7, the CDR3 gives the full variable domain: DTGVSQNPRHKITKRGQNVTFRCDPISEHNRLYWYRQTLGQGPEFLTYFQNEAQLEKSRLLSDRFSAERPKGSFSTLEIQRTEQGDSAMYLCASSWTSGSLYEQYFGPGTRLTVT.

Written as DNA, the CDR3 is TGTGCCAGCAGGCCTATCACGCCGGCTCGGGGCTACACCTTC. This translates into CASRPITPARGYTF. V gene TRBV2 combines with J gene TRBJ1-2; D unresolved. The ends were cut back, 6 bases at V and 8 bases at J, with 19 bases in the middle. CDR1 and CDR2 from the germline V gene are SNHLY and FYNNEI. This CDR3 region has 14 residues.

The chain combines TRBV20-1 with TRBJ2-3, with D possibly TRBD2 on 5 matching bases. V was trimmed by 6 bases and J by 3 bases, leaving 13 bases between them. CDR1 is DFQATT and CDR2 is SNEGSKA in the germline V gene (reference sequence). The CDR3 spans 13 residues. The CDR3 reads CSALTGITDTQYF. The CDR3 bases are TGCAGTGCCCTAACGGGGATTACAGATACGCAGTATTTT.

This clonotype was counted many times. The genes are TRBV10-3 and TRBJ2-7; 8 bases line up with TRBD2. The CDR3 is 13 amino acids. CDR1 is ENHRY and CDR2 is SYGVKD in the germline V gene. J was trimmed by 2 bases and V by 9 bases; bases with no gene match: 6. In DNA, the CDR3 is TGTGCCATGGGCGGGACTAGTCCCTACGAGCAGTACTTC. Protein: CAMGGTSPYEQYF.

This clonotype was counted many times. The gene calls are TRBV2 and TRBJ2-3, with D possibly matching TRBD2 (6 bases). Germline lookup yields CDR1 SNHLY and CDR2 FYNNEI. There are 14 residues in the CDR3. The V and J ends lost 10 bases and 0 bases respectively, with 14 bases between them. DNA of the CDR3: TGTGCCACCACCCCCAGCGGGAGCACAGATACGCAGTATTTT. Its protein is CATTPSGSTDTQYF.

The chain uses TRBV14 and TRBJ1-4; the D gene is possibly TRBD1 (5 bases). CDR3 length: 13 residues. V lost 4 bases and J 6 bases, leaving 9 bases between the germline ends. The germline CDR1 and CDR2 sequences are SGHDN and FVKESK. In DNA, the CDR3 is TGTGCCAGCAGCCGGGGGTATGATGAAAAACTGTTTTTT. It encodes CASSRGYDEKLFF.

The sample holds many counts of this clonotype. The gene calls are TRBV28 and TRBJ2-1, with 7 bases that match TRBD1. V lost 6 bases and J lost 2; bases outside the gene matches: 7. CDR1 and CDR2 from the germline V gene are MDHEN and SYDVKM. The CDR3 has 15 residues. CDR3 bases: TGTGCCAGCAGCTCCCGACAGGGAGCCTACAATGAGCAGTTCTTC. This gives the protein CASSSRQGAYNEQFF.

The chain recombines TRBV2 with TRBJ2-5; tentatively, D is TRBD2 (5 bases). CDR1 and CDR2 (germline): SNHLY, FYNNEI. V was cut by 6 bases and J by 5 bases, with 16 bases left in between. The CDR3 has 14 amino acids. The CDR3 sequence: CASRAGRGPETQYF. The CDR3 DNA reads TGTGCCAGCAGGGCAGGCAGAGGGCCGGAGACCCAGTACTTC.

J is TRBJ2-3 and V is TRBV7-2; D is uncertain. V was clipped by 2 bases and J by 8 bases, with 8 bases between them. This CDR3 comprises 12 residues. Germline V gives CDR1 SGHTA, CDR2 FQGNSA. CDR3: CASSLLAGTQYF. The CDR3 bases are TGTGCCAGCAGCTTATTGGCCGGTACGCAGTATTTT.

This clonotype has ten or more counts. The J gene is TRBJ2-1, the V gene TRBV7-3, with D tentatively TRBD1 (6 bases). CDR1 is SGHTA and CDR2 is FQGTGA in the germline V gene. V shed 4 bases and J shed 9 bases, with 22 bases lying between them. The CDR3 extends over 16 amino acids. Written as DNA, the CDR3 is TGTGCCAGCAGCTCCTCACTGGGTGGTGGGACAAGTGAGCAGTTCTTC. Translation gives CASSSSLGGGTSEQFF.

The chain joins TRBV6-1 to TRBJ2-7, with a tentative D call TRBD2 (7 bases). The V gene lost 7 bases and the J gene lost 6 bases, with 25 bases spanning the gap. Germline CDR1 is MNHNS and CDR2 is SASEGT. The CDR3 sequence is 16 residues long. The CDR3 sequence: CASTKRSGGGGREQYF. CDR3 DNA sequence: TGTGCCAGCACTAAACGATCGGGGGGAGGGGGACGCGAGCAGTACTTC.

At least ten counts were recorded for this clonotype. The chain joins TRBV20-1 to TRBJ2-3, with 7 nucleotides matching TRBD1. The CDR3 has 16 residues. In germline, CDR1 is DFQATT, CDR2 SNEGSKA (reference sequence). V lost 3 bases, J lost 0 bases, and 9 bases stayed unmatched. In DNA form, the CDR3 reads TGCAGTGCTAGGAGGAGATCAGGGGGAAGCACAGATACGCAGTATTTT. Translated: CSARRRSGGSTDTQYF.

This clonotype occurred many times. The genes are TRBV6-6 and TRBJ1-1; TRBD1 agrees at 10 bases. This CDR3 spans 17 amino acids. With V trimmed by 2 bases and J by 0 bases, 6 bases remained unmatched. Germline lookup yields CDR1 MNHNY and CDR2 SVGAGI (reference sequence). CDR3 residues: CASSYRDRGLMNTEAFF. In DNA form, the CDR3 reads TGTGCCAGCAGTTACCGGGACAGGGGCCTCATGAACACTGAAGCTTTCTTT.

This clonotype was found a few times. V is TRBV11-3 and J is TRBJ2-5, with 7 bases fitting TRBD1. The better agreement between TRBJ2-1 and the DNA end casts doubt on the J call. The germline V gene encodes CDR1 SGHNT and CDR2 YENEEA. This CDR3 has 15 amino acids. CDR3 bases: TGTGCCAGCAGCATCGACAGGGTCCGAGGGGAGACCCAGTTCTTC. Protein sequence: CASSIDRVRGETQFF.

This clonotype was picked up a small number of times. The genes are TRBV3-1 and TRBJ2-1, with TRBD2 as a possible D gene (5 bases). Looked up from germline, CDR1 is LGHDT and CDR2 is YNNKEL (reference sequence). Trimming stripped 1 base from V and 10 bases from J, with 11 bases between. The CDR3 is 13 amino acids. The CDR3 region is CASSQAPSQEQFF. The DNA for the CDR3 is TGTGCCAGCAGCCAAGCCCCTAGCCAAGAGCAGTTCTTC.

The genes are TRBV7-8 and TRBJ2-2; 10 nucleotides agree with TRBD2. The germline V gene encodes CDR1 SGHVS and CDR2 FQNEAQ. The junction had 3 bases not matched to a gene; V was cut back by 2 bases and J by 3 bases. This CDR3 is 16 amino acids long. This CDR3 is CASSLLAGVHTGELFF. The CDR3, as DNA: TGTGCCAGCAGCTTACTAGCGGGAGTGCACACCGGGGAGCTGTTTTTT.